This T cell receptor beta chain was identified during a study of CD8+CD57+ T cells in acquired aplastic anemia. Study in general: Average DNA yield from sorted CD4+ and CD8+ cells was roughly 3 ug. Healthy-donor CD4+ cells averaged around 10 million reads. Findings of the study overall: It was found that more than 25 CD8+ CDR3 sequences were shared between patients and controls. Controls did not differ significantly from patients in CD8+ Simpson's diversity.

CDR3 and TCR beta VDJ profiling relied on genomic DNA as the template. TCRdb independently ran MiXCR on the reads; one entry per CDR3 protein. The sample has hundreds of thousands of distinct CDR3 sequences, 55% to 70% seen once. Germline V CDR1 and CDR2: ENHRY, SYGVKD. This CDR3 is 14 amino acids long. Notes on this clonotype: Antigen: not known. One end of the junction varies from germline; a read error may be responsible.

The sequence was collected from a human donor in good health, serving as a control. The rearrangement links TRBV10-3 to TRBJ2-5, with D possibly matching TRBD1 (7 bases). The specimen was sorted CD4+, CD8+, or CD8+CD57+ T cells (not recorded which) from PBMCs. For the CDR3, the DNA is TGTGCCAGCAGGGAGACAGGGCGGGGAAGGACCCACTACTTC. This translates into CASRETGRGRTHYF.